Shown below are 22 T cell receptor beta chains from a single sample sequenced in a study of blood T cell repertoires in COVID-19. Generated by immunoSEQ multiplex PCR, the TCRdb table keeps only in-frame clones and is missing some. This sample yields 300,000 to 450,000 clones, of which 87% are seen a single time; about 2.1% belongs to the top ten. The sequenced sample consisted of PBMCs or T cells enriched from blood (not recorded which). The receptors here all came from a man between 40 and 49 years old in a cohort exposed to, infected with or recovered from COVID-19 (not recorded which).

About this clone: Other DNA sequences in this specimen translate into the identical CDR3. The chain joins TRBV5-1 to TRBJ2-2, with 8 bases that match TRBD1. V shed 0 bases, J shed 5 bases, and the junction held 3 bases outside the gene matches. Germline V gene lookup returns CDR1 SGHRS and CDR2 YFSETQ. The CDR3 consists of 15 residues. The CDR3 is CASSLAGQGTGELFF. The CDR3 nucleotides read TGCGCCAGCAGCTTGGCAGGACAGGGAACCGGGGAGCTGTTTTTT.

V gene TRBV6-4 combines with J gene TRBJ1-2, with a possible D match to TRBD1 (5 bases). V was trimmed by 6 bases and J by 4 bases, leaving 12 bases between them. CDR1 is MRHNA, CDR2 SNTAGT, per germline. This CDR3 comprises 13 residues. CDR3 sequence: CASRDGQGYGYTF. The CDR3 DNA reads TGTGCCAGCAGGGACGGGCAGGGCTATGGCTACACCTTC.

The chain is built from TRBV20-1 and TRBJ2-1; TRBD1 is a possible D gene (5 bases). The CDR3 runs to 11 residues. The germline gives CDR1 DFQATT, CDR2 SNEGSKA (reference sequence). V was cut by 1 base and J by 7 bases, with 5 bases left in between. CDR3 in DNA: TGCAGTGCTAGAGCAGGGAATGAGCAGTTCTTC. Protein: CSARAGNEQFF.

The chain recombines TRBV11-2 with TRBJ2-1; TRBD2 matches at 9 bases. In germline, CDR1 is SGHAT, CDR2 FQNNGV. Trimming cost V 1 base and J 4 bases; bases outside gene matches: 2. The CDR3 is 15 amino acids. In nucleotides, the CDR3 is TGTGCCAGCAGCTTAGCTCTAGCGGGATACAATGAGCAGTTCTTC. As protein: CASSLALAGYNEQFF.

The rearrangement uses TRBV28 and TRBJ2-7; the match to TRBD2 covers 8 bases. Trimming cost V 6 bases and J 0 bases; bases outside gene matches: 10. Germline V gene lookup returns CDR1 MDHEN and CDR2 SYDVKM. This CDR3 comprises 16 residues. DNA for the CDR3: TGTGCCAGCAGGTCCGGGGGGGCAGGGCCCTCCTACGAGCAGTACTTC. This encodes CASRSGGAGPSYEQYF.

The chain carries TRBV3-1 (or the pseudogene TRBV3-2) and TRBJ1-5; D not certain. Germline lookup yields CDR1 LGHDT and CDR2 YNNKEL (reference sequence). CDR3 length: 14 residues. The germline V and J ends were trimmed by 1 base and 4 bases, with 8 bases remaining between them. CDR3 sequence: CASSQGLENQPQHF. DNA of the CDR3: TGTGCCAGCAGCCAAGGACTGGAAAATCAGCCCCAGCATTTT.

This clone was observed a few times. The chain has TRBV7-2 and TRBJ1-5, with 8 bases aligning to TRBD1. The CDR3 contains 15 residues. The junction had 7 bases not matched to a gene; V was cut back by 3 bases and J by 6 bases. CDR1 is SGHTA and CDR2 is FQGNSA in the germline V gene. The CDR3 here is CASSFWGRGRQPQHF. The CDR3, as DNA: TGTGCCAGCAGCTTCTGGGGCAGGGGGCGTCAGCCCCAGCATTTT.

This sequence joins TRBV3-1 (or the pseudogene TRBV3-2) and TRBJ2-6; possibly TRBD1 for D (5 bases). Deletions cut 4 bases from V and 0 bases from J, with 7 bases between. The CDR3 covers 15 residues. CDR1 is LGHDT, CDR2 YNNKEL, per germline (reference sequence). The CDR3 coding sequence is TGTGCCAGCAGCCGTGACAGCTCTGGGGCCAACGTCCTGACTTTC. Residues: CASSRDSSGANVLTF.

This chain links TRBV9 with TRBJ2-1, with 8 bases that match TRBD2. Germline V gene lookup returns CDR1 SGDLS and CDR2 YYNGEE. V shed 4 bases, J shed 4 bases, and the junction held 7 bases outside the gene matches. The CDR3 length is 15 residues. Here the CDR3 reads CASSQTGGGYNEQFF. The CDR3, as DNA: TGTGCCAGCAGCCAGACGGGAGGGGGGTACAATGAGCAGTTCTTC.

This clone occurred once. V usage is TRBV27 and J usage is TRBJ1-2; a possible D gene is TRBD1 (6 bases). Germline V lookup: CDR1 MNHEY, CDR2 SMNVEV (reference sequence). CDR3 length: 15 residues. V was shortened by 5 bases and J by 2 bases, with 15 bases between the two germline ends. CDR3 bases: TGTGCCAGCAGTGTACACAGGGAGGGAAACTATGGCTACACCTTC. This gives the protein CASSVHREGNYGYTF.

This chain connects TRBV9 to TRBJ2-2; 11 bases line up with TRBD2. The CDR3 length is 16 residues. The junction had 2 bases not matched to a gene; V was cut back by 0 bases and J by 4 bases. CDR1 is SGDLS, CDR2 YYNGEE, per germline. CDR3 coding DNA: TGTGCCAGCAGCGTAGCACTAGCGGGAGTCACCGGGGAGCTGTTTTTT. This encodes CASSVALAGVTGELFF. Drawing the rest from reference TRBV9 and TRBJ2-2, the complete variable domain is DSGVTQTPKHLITATGQRVTLRCSPRSGDLSVYWYQQSLDQGLQFLIQYYNGEERAKGNILERFSAQQFPDLHSELNLSSLELGDSALYFCASSVALAGVTGELFFGEGSRLTVL.

The chain has TRBV5-4 and TRBJ1-6; tentative D call: TRBD1 (6 bases). Trimming took 4 bases from V and 0 from J, leaving 11 bases between them. The germline V gene encodes CDR1 SGHNT and CDR2 YYREEE (reference sequence). The CDR3 length is 16 residues. In nucleotides, the CDR3 is TGTGCCAGCAGCAGGGACACGAGCTCCTATAATTCACCCCTCCACTTT. Translating it yields CASSRDTSSYNSPLHF.

The table lists this clone with a count of one. V usage is TRBV27 and J usage is TRBJ1-2, with D tentatively TRBD1 (6 bases). CDR3 length: 14 amino acids. V was cut by 4 bases and J by 0 bases, with 9 bases left in between. Germline CDR1 and CDR2: MNHEY and SMNVEV (reference sequence). The CDR3, as DNA: TGTGCCAGCAGTTCCCGGACAGCTAACTATGGCTACACCTTC. Translating gives CASSSRTANYGYTF.

This sequence joins TRBV7-9 and TRBJ2-1; 7 bases align to TRBD1. V gave up 3 bases and J gave up 6 bases; unmatched junction bases: 5. The CDR3 spans 14 residues. Per the germline V gene, CDR1 is SEHNR and CDR2 is FQNEAQ (reference sequence). CDR3 coding DNA: TGTGCCAGCAGCTTCAGTACAGGGGCCAATGAGCAGTTCTTC. Protein product: CASSFSTGANEQFF. Based on the CDR3 plus reference TRBV7-9 and TRBJ2-1, the full variable domain is DTGVSQNPRHKITKRGQNVTFRCDPISEHNRLYWYRQTLGQGPEFLTYFQNEAQLEKSRLLSDRFSAERPKGSFSTLEIQRTEQGDSAMYLCASSFSTGANEQFFGPGTRLTVL.

V gene TRBV30 combines with J gene TRBJ2-1; 10 bases align to TRBD2. Losses at the gene ends were 2 bases for V and 10 bases for J; bases not matched to a gene: 5. Germline CDR1 is GTSNPN and CDR2 is SVGIG (reference sequence). The CDR3 is made up of 13 amino acids. CDR3 loop: CAWSLAGAVEQFF. Written as DNA, the CDR3 is TGTGCCTGGAGTCTAGCGGGAGCAGTAGAGCAGTTCTTC.

The rearrangement links TRBV11-2 to TRBJ2-5; perhaps TRBD1 as D (6 bases). Germline V CDR1 and CDR2: SGHAT, FQNNGV. Trimming took 0 bases from V and 3 from J, leaving 8 bases between them. The CDR3 runs 14 residues. The CDR3 bases are TGTGCCAGCAGCTTAGATACAGGGAAAGAGACCCAGTACTTC. Translated, it gives CASSLDTGKETQYF.

This chain connects TRBV2 to TRBJ1-5; TRBD1 aligns across 7 bases. The CDR3 totals 19 residues. Germline V gives CDR1 SNHLY, CDR2 FYNNEI. V gave up 2 bases and J gave up 0 bases; unmatched junction bases: 13. CDR3 coding DNA: TGTGCCAGCAGTGAATCTCACAGGGGACGTAAGGATAGCAATCAGCCCCAGCATTTT. Protein product: CASSESHRGRKDSNQPQHF.

With respect to this clone: At one end the junction does not follow the germline gene, possibly because of a read error. This chain uses TRBV11-2 with TRBJ2-7; possibly TRBD2 for D (6 bases). The germline gives CDR1 SGHAT, CDR2 FQNNGV. This CDR3 is 13 amino acids long. In DNA, the CDR3 is TGTACCAGCAGCTTAGCTAGCGCGGGGGAGCAGTACTTC. It translates to CTSSLASAGEQYF. Together with reference TRBV11-2 and TRBJ2-7, the CDR3 gives the full variable domain: EAGVAQSPRYKIIEKRQSVAFWCNPISGHATLYWYQQILGQGPKLLIQFQNNGVVDDSQLPKDRFSAERLKGVDSTLKIQPAKLEDSAVYLCTSSLASAGEQYFGPGTRLTVT.

The chain carries TRBV5-1 and TRBJ1-1, with unresolved D. This CDR3 is built from 13 residues. The V gene lost 1 base and the J gene lost 7 bases, with 11 bases spanning the gap. Germline assignment: CDR1 SGHRS and CDR2 YFSETQ. The CDR3 DNA follows: TGCGCCAGCAGCTTGACCGGGAGAGATGAAGCTTTCTTT. Its translation is CASSLTGRDEAFF.

This clone has a single count. The rearrangement links TRBV30 to TRBJ1-6; D call uncertain. The CDR3 is 15 amino acids. CDR1 is GTSNPN, CDR2 SVGIG, per germline (reference sequence). The V gene lost 0 bases and the J gene lost 7 bases, with 13 bases spanning the gap. This CDR3 is CAWSVFMQFNSPLHF. The CDR3 nucleotides read TGTGCCTGGAGTGTTTTTATGCAGTTCAATTCACCCCTCCACTTT.

The chain joins TRBV29-1 to TRBJ2-3, with D perhaps matching TRBD2 (6 bases). This CDR3 spans 13 amino acids. Trimming took off 4 bases at V and 2 bases at J, with 10 bases between the two ends. The V gene's germline CDR1 is SQVTM and CDR2 ANQGSEA. CDR3 sequence reads: CSVGGLYTDTQYF. DNA for the CDR3: TGCAGCGTTGGGGGACTCTACACAGATACGCAGTATTTT.

This clone showed up just once. The chain joins TRBV3-1 (or the pseudogene TRBV3-2) to TRBJ2-1, with 10 bases identical to TRBD2. This CDR3 has 15 residues. V lost 3 bases, J lost 3 bases, and 2 bases stayed unmatched. Germline lookup yields CDR1 LGHDT and CDR2 YNNKEL (reference sequence). As DNA, the CDR3 is TGTGCCAGCAGCCAGGGGACTAGCGACTACAATGAGCAGTTCTTC. Its translation: CASSQGTSDYNEQFF.